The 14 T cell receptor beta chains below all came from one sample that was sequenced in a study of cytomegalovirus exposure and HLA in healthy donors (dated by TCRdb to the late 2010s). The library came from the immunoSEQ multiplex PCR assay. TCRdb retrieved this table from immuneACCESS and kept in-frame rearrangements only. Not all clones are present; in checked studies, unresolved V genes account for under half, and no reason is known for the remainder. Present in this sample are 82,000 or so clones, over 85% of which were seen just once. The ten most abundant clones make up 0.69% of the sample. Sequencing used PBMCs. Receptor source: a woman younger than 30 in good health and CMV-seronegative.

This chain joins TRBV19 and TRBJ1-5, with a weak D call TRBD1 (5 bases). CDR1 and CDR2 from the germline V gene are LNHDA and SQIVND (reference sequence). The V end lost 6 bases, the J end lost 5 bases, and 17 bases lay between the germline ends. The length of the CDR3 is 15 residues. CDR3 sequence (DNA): TGTGCCAGTAGCCCTACGGGGGACGGTTATCAGCCCCAGCATTTT. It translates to CASSPTGDGYQPQHF. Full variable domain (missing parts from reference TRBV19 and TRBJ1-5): DGGITQSPKYLFRKEGQNVTLSCEQNLNHDAMYWYRQDPGQGLRLIYYSQIVNDFQKGDIAEGYSVSREKKESFPLTVTSAQKNPTAFYLCASSPTGDGYQPQHFGDGTRLSIL.

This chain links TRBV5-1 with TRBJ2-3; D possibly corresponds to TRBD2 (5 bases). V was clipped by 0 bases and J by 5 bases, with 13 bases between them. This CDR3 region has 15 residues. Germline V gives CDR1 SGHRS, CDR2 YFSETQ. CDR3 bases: TGCGCCAGCAGCTTGGATGACGGGGTTCGAGATACGCAGTATTTT. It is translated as CASSLDDGVRDTQYF.

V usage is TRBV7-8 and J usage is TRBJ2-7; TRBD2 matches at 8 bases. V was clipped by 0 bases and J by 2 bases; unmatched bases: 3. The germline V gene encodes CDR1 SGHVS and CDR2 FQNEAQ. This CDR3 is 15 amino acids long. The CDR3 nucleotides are TGTGCCAGCAGCTTAGCCGGGACTAGTACCTACGAGCAGTACTTC. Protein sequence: CASSLAGTSTYEQYF.

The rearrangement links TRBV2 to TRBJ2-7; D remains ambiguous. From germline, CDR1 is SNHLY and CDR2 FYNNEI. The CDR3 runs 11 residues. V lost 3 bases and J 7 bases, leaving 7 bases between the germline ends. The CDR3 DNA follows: TGTGCCAGCAGTGACCTCGTAGAGCAGTACTTC. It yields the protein CASSDLVEQYF.

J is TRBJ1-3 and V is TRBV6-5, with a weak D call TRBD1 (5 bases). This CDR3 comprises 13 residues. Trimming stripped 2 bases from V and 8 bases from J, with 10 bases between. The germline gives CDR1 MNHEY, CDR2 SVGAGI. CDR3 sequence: CASSYNGGDTIYF. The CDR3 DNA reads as TGTGCCAGCAGTTACAACGGAGGGGACACCATATATTTT.

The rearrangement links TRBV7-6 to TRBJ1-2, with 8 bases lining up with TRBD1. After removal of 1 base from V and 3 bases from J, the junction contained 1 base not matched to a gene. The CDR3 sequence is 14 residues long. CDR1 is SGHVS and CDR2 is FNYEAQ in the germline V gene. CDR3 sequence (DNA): TGTGCCAGCAGCTTAGAGACAGGGGACTATGGCTACACCTTC. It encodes CASSLETGDYGYTF.

The CDR3: CASSESGRDNYNEQFF. Written as DNA, the CDR3 is TGCGCCAGCAGTGAGTCAGGCAGGGACAACTACAATGAGCAGTTCTTC. The J gene is TRBJ2-1, the V gene TRBV10-1; D might be TRBD1 (6 bases). Germline assignment: CDR1 WNHNN and CDR2 SYGVQD (reference sequence). The CDR3 extends over 16 amino acids. The V end lost 0 bases, the J end lost 3 bases, and 12 bases lay between the germline ends.

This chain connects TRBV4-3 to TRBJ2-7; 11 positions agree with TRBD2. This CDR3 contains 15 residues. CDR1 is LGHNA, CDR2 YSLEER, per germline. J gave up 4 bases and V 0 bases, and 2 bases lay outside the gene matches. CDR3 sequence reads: CASSQDSGGGYEQYF. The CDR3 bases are TGCGCCAGCAGCCAAGATAGCGGGGGGGGGTACGAGCAGTACTTC.

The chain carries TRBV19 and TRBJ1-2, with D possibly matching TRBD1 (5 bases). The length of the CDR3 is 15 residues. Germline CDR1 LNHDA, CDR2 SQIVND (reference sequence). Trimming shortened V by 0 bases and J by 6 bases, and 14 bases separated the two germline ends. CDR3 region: CASSIDWSGLNGYTF. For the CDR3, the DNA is TGTGCCAGTAGTATAGATTGGTCAGGGTTGAATGGCTACACCTTC.

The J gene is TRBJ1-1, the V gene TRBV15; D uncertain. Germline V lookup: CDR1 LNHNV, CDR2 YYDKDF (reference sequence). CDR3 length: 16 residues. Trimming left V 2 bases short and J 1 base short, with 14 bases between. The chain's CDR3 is CATSRLAPDKNTEAFF. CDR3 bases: TGTGCCACCAGCAGATTGGCCCCCGATAAGAACACTGAAGCTTTCTTT.

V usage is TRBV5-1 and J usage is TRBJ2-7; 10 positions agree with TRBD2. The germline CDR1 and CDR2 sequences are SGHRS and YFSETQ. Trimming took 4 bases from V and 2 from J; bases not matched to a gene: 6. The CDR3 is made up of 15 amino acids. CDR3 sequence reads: CASSLRTSGAYEQYF. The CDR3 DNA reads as TGCGCCAGCAGCCTCAGGACTAGCGGAGCCTACGAGCAGTACTTC.

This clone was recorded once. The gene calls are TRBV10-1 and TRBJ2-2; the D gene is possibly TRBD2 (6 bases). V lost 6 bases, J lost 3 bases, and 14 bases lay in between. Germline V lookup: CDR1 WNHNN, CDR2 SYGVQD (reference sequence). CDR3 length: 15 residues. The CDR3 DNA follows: TGCGCCAGCAGCGTGGGAGGCGTATACACCGGGGAGCTGTTTTTT. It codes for CASSVGGVYTGELFF.

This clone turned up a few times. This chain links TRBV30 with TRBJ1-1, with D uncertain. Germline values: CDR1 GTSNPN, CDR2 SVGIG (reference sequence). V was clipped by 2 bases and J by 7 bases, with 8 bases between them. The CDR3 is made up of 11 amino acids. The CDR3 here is CAWSRRVEAFF. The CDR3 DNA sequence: TGTGCCTGGAGTCGGAGGGTTGAAGCTTTCTTT.

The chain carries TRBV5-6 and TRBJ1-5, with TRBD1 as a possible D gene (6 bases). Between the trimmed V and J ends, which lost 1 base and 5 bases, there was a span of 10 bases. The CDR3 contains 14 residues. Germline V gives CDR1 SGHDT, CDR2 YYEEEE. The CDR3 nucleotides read TGTGCCAGCAGCTTGTCAGGGGACCATCAGCCCCAGCATTTT. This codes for CASSLSGDHQPQHF.